A selection of T cell receptor beta chains follows, all from one sample in a study of cytomegalovirus exposure and HLA in healthy donors. Sequencing was performed with immunoSEQ multiplex PCR; in TCRdb, only in-frame clones are kept and a portion is missing. The sample has about 150,000 clones, about nine tenths seen once. The specimen was PBMCs. These TCRs come from a man between 18 and 35 years old in good health and CMV-seronegative. CDR3s leave out the opening cysteine and the closing phenylalanine or tryptophan.

v_gene: TRBV7-2
len: 14
CDR3aa: ASSASRGPGANVLT

v_gene: TRBV18
len: 15
CDR3aa: ASSPPGIGGGFTEAF

v_gene: TRBV18
len: 14
CDR3aa: ASSRTGTGSTDTQY

v_gene: TRBV19
len: 14
CDR3aa: ASSTWTGAANYGYT

v_gene: TRBV18
len: 12
CDR3aa: ASSPGLHQETQY

v_gene: TRBV5-1
len: 13
CDR3aa: ASSLAGNSGQPQH

v_gene: TRBV4-1
len: 13
CDR3aa: ASSQGRQGRSPLH

v_gene: TRBV10-3
len: 12
CDR3aa: AIMDRGLGGELF

v_gene: TRBV5-1
len: 13
CDR3aa: ASSTGQGGAEKLF

v_gene: TRBV29-1
len: 14
CDR3aa: SVEGMMGQGRTEAF

v_gene: TRBV27
len: 10
CDR3aa: ASSQVGQPQH

v_gene: TRBV6-4
len: 10
CDR3aa: ASSDTGYGYT

v_gene: TRBV10-3
len: 12
CDR3aa: AISAGTVNNEQF

v_gene: TRBV4-3
len: 15
CDR3aa: ASSQDPDRVGTDTQY

v_gene: TRBV2
len: 12
CDR3aa: ASSEGLVKYEQF

v_gene: TRBV5-6
len: 14
CDR3aa: ASSLAVTGGSGELF

v_gene: TRBV5-4
len: 12
CDR3aa: ASSLRETNEKLF

v_gene: TRBV6-5
len: 14
CDR3aa: ASSYSGTLSYNEQF

v_gene: TRBV27
len: 11
CDR3aa: ASSWAVQETQY

v_gene: TRBV19
len: 13
CDR3aa: ASSMQGAWGNTIY

v_gene: TRBV10-2
len: 11
CDR3aa: ASSEPGIGEQF

v_gene: TRBV30
len: 9
CDR3aa: ACLSTDTQY

v_gene: TRBV7-2
len: 15
CDR3aa: ASSFLGLAGEDGELF

v_gene: TRBV4-1
len: 13
CDR3aa: ASSHPGQGASEQY

v_gene: TRBV29-1
len: 8
CDR3aa: SVGDEKLF

v_gene: TRBV27
len: 12
CDR3aa: ASSFGRGPYEQY

v_gene: TRBV15
len: 13
CDR3aa: ATSGLAGRADEQY

v_gene: TRBV30
len: 13
CDR3aa: AWSQTSGGSDTQY

v_gene: TRBV11-2
len: 11
CDR3aa: ASSPRGSYEQY

v_gene: TRBV28
len: 10
CDR3aa: ASSTGFSEAF

v_gene: TRBV7-3
len: 14
CDR3aa: ASSLGYQGGTGELF

v_gene: TRBV11-2
len: 11
CDR3aa: ASSLEPGGEAF

v_gene: TRBV19
len: 13
CDR3aa: ASSLLQGANYGYT

v_gene: TRBV9
len: 14
CDR3aa: ASSVGGLAGSNEQF

v_gene: TRBV18
len: 12
CDR3aa: ASSPPGQNYGYT

v_gene: TRBV7-9
len: 14
CDR3aa: ASSYGTSGDWNEQF

v_gene: TRBV19
len: 14
CDR3aa: ASSMDSGQPYNEQF

v_gene: TRBV5-6
len: 16
CDR3aa: ASSQLLGGTSSYNEQF

v_gene: TRBV2
len: 13
CDR3aa: ASSQEGGVNQPQH

v_gene: TRBV2
len: 13
CDR3aa: ASSVDRGNWNIQY

v_gene: TRBV11-3
len: 11
CDR3aa: ASSFEGTESAF

v_gene: TRBV18
len: 17
CDR3aa: ASSPGLSQGKIRTDTQY

v_gene: TRBV5-4
len: 11
CDR3aa: ASSPGGTGELF

v_gene: TRBV7-2
len: 10
CDR3aa: ASTGTGYGYT

v_gene: TRBV5-6
len: 14
CDR3aa: ASSFLTGGGRETQY